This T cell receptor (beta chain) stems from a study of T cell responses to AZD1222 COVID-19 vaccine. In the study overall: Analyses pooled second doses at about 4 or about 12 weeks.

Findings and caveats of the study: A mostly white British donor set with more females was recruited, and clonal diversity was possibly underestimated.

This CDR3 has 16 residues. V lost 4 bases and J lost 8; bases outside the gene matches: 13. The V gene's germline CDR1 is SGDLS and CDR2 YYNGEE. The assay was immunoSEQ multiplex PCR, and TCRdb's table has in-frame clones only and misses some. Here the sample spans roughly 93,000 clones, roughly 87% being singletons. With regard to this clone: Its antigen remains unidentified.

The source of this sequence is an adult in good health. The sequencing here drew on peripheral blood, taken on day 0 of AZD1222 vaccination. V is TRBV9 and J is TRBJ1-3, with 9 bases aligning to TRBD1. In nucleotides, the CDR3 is TGTGCCAGCAGCCCCTTCACGGGACAGGGAATAGACACCATATATTTT. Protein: CASSPFTGQGIDTIYF.